This T cell receptor beta chain emerged from a study of CD4 T cells in relation to SARS-CoV-2 and coronaviruses. For the study at large: After less than 11 days of antigen culture, PBMC TCR beta CDR3s were sequenced. The restricting HLA molecule for shared crossreactive spike epitopes was mapped.

Regarding the study as a whole: In roughly 60% of donors, memory CD4+ clonotypes crossrecognized SARS-CoV-2 and at least one common cold coronavirus spike.

This clone was counted only a few times. Its specificity is not known. The V end was cut by 9 bases, the J end by 1 base, with 21 bases between. CDR1 is LNHDA, CDR2 SQIVND, per germline (reference sequence). CDR3 length: 16 residues. Unexposed donor CD4+ T cells date from 2011-2018, before the COVID-19 pandemic. CD4+ T cells were isolated from the cells after roughly 11 days of culture. As cell numbers allowed, unexposed-donor CD4+ T cells faced SARS-CoV-2 S/N and four cold-coronavirus spikes. The table came from immunoSEQ multiplex PCR; TCRdb's copy has only in-frame clones and leaves some out. The profile covers roughly 19,000 clones, with approximately 84% appearing a single time and about a sixth taken by the ten largest.

The sequenced sample was CD4+ T cells from PBMCs, cultured in vitro. This sequence joins TRBV19 and TRBJ1-1, with D possibly matching TRBD1 (5 bases). The TCR originated in a human donor in good health. Written as DNA, the CDR3 is TGTGCCAGCCAGGGCAGGGCCTTATCACGGAACACTGAAGCTTTCTTT. Encoded protein: CASQGRALSRNTEAFF.